This T cell receptor (beta chain) stems from a study of human T cells and chemical hapten exposure. Points from the study as a whole: Among expanded TCRs, significantly more large CDR3 similarity clusters formed than among controls. Patch test score tracked positively with PT1 expanded TCR counts. Among TCRs, those above 1 in 1000 frequency were unaffected by DPC sensitization.

TCRdb re-called the RACE reads through MiXCR, storing one row per CDR3 protein. The sample consists of roughly 64,000 distinct CDR3 sequences, approximately 10% of them appearing once. The time point is: pre-sensitization, week 0. The treatment here: therapeutic diphenylcyclopropenone sensitization with weekly scalp DPC. Blood was collected ahead of every patch test applied. The CDR3 spans 17 residues. Trimming removed 0 bases at V and 2 bases at J, with 17 bases between. Per the germline V gene, CDR1 is SGHRS and CDR2 is YFSETQ. Regarding this clonotype: Its cognate antigen is unknown.

The chain combines TRBV5-1 with TRBJ2-5, with D maybe TRBD1 (7 bases). The receptor's source is a woman aged 40 to 50 with alopecia areata. Some clones in this sample may be carry-over from other donors' samples. Specimen: whole blood, collected in connection with sensitization to the hapten diphenylcyclopropenone (DPC). The CDR3 DNA reads as TGCGCCAGCAGCTTGGAGGCCTCAGGGGGGTGGCAAGAGACCCAGTACTTC. It specifies CASSLEASGGWQETQYF. Looking up the rest from reference TRBV5-1 and TRBJ2-5 gives the full variable domain: KAGVTQTPRYLIKTRGQQVTLSCSPISGHRSVSWYQQTPGQGLQFLFEYFSETQRNKGNFPGRFSGRQFSNSRSEMNVSTLELGDSALYLCASSLEASGGWQETQYFGPGTRLLVL.